The rows below give T cell receptor beta chains drawn from one sample of a study of blood T cell repertoires in COVID-19. Produced via immunoSEQ multiplex PCR; TCRdb's table is partial and in-frame only. The repertoire holds a few hundred thousand clones, with approximately 88% as singletons. The sequencing input was peripheral blood. These receptors all come from a woman in her 30s who had recovered from COVID-19. Each CDR3 is given with its conserved first and last residue. A D gene is named only where the DNA matches it firmly. Clone sizes are given selectively: once, few, many, or a class where the clone is expanded.

TRBD1	TRBJ1-6	-	TRBV19	TGTGCCAGTGGTGACAGGGTGGATTCACCCCTCCACTTT	CASGDRVDSPLHF
-	TRBJ1-3	few	TRBV28	TGTGCCAGCAGTTCTAAGGGAAACACCATATATTTT	CASSSKGNTIYF
-	TRBJ1-2	once	TRBV6-5	TGTGCCAGTCGGAGCGACAGATACTATGGCTACACCTTC	CASRSDRYYGYTF
-	TRBJ1-3	-	TRBV7-2	TGTGCCAGCAGCTTACTCGGGATTGGAAACACCATATATTTT	CASSLLGIGNTIYF
TRBD2	TRBJ2-7	-	TRBV28	TGTGCCAGCAGTTTTGGGGGAGGGGTCACCTACGAGCAGTACTTC	CASSFGGGVTYEQYF
-	TRBJ2-1	-	TRBV5-1	TGCGCCAGCAGCCTTGACAGGCTATACAATGAGCAGTTCTTC	CASSLDRLYNEQFF
-	TRBJ2-7	-	TRBV4-1	TGCGCCAGCAGCCAAGACCCCCTTGTTGGGCATACCCACGAGCAGTACTTC	CASSQDPLVGHTHEQYF
TRBD2	TRBJ2-1	-	TRBV3-1/TRBV3-2	TGTGCCAGCAGCCAGGCTAGCGGGGGTTACAATGAGCAGTTCTTC	CASSQASGGYNEQFF
-	TRBJ1-5	-	TRBV7-9	TGTGCCAGCACTGACTGGCTGGGCAATCAGCCCCAGCATTTT	CASTDWLGNQPQHF
TRBD2	TRBJ2-5	-	TRBV5-4	TGTGCCAGCAGCTTAGGACTAGCGGGGGGGCGAGAGACCCAGTACTTC	CASSLGLAGGRETQYF
-	TRBJ1-1	-	TRBV3-1/TRBV3-2	TGTGCCAGCAGTGATACAGGGAACACTGAAGCTTTCTTT	CASSDTGNTEAFF
-	TRBJ1-3	-	TRBV6-1	TGTGCCAGCAGTGAGGGGACACGACACACCATATATTTT	CASSEGTRHTIYF
-	TRBJ1-2	-	TRBV28	TGTGCCAGCAGTAGATACAGCTATGGCTACACCTTC	CASSRYSYGYTF
TRBD2	TRBJ2-3	-	TRBV11-2	TGTGCCAGCAGCCCTATGGACGGGGGGGGGACAGATACGCAGTATTTT	CASSPMDGGGTDTQYF
TRBD2	TRBJ2-1	-	TRBV3-1/TRBV3-2	TGTGCCAGCACCACAGGACTAGGCTACAATGAGCAGTTCTTC	CASTTGLGYNEQFF
-	TRBJ2-5	once	TRBV9	TGTGCCAGCAGCGTAGGCAGCAGGGATGAGACCCAGTACTTC	CASSVGSRDETQYF
-	TRBJ1-1	-	TRBV29-1	TGCAGCGTCCGTCCCAGGACAGAAAACACTGAAGCTTTCTTT	CSVRPRTENTEAFF
-	TRBJ1-2	few	TRBV4-1	TGCGCCAGCAGCCAACTAAGGGGCCCCTTATATGGCTACACCTTC	CASSQLRGPLYGYTF